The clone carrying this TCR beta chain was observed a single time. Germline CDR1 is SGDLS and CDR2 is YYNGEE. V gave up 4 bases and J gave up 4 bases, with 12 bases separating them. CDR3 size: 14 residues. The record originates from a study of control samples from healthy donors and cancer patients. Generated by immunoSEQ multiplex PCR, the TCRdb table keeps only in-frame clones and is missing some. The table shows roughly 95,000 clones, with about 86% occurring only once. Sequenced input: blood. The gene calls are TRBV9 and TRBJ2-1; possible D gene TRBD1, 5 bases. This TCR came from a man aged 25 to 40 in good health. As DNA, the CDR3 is TGTGCCAGCAGCCCCCCAGGGTCGTACAATGAGCAGTTCTTC. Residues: CASSPPGSYNEQFF.